This section outlines one T cell receptor (beta chain) sequence together with its context. Using its own MiXCR run on the RT-PCR reads, TCRdb lists one record per CDR3 protein. Of about 540,000 distinct CDR3 sequences in the sample, under 30% were seen once. This sample stems from a study of response to subunit inactivated influenza vaccine. The CDR3 spans 13 residues. The V and J ends lost 3 bases and 5 bases, in that order; junction bases with no gene match: 2. These data were likewise used in another study, on T cells expressing NK-cell markers. That work states: UMI-tagged 5'RACE template switching yielded the TCR beta cDNA. The study found dominant NKG2C+ clonotypes at about 1.0-7.5% of CD8+ T cells in over five donors. The study did not resolve the HCMV specificity of expanded NKG2C+ T cell clones.

The specimen was CD4+ T cells sorted from PBMCs, collected 12 days after vaccination. This TCR was recovered from a man over 45 who received an inactivated influenza vaccine. The J gene is TRBJ2-3, the V gene TRBV12-3 or TRBV12-4; 7 bases map to TRBD2. The chain's CDR3 is CASSLRTRDTQYF. Here the CDR3 DNA reads TGTGCCAGCAGTTTGAGGACTAGAGATACGCAGTATTTT.